This T cell receptor beta chain is drawn from a study of T-cell reconstitution after alpha-beta-depleted transplantation in children. For TCRbeta, the library was prepared with unique molecular identifiers. TCRdb reprocessed the PCR reads with MiXCR, giving one entry per CDR3 protein. The sample has some 600,000 distinct CDR3 sequences, around 16% seen once; the top ten hold 1.1%. In germline, CDR1 is SQVTM, CDR2 ANQGSEA. The length of the CDR3 is 14 residues. V lost 5 bases, J lost 4 bases, and 5 bases stayed unmatched. This clonotype was detected many times. This TCR derives from a human donor who donated a stem cell graft to a child with acute myeloid leukemia. The sequencing here drew on PBMCs from the stem cell graft donor, taken from the stem cell graft. The chain joins TRBV29-1 to TRBJ2-2; 9 bases map to TRBD2. Written as DNA, the CDR3 is TGCAGCGTTCAGCGGGGGGTGGGCACCGGGGAGCTGTTTTTT. It translates to CSVQRGVGTGELFF.